This T cell receptor beta chain was retrieved from a study of T cell responses to AZD1222 COVID-19 vaccine. Broader study findings: Repertoire sampling was restricted to post-peak T cell response timepoints.

Germline loops: CDR1 SGHAT, CDR2 FQNNGV. The CDR3 consists of 16 residues. Losses at the gene ends were 0 bases for V and 3 bases for J; bases not matched to a gene: 6. Produced via immunoSEQ multiplex PCR; TCRdb's table is partial and in-frame only. The top ten clones hold 1.5% to 2% of a sample with 150,000 to 200,000 clones, approximately 91% of them seen once. With respect to this clone: The antigen is not known.

The gene calls are TRBV11-2 and TRBJ2-7, with 9 bases lining up with TRBD1. This receptor was taken from an adult who received the AZD1222 COVID-19 vaccine. Sequenced material: peripheral blood, taken 28 days after the second AZD1222 dose. The CDR3 is CASSLERDRDGYEQYF. DNA of the CDR3: TGTGCCAGCAGCTTAGAGCGGGACAGGGACGGCTACGAGCAGTACTTC.